The rows below give T cell receptor beta chains drawn from one sample of a study of shared clonotypes between healthy human individuals. Clones were read by immunoSEQ multiplex PCR, and TCRdb kept only the in-frame ones, dropping some. This sample has 2 million to 2.5 million clones, with about 94% found just once. What was sequenced was naive CD4+ T cells sorted from blood. Receptor source: a man between 18 and 29 years old in good health. The CDR3 runs from the conserved cysteine through the conserved F or W. The order of the fields is D gene, V gene, J gene, clone size, CDR3 protein, CDR3 DNA. D genes are given only for firm matches. Only some rows state a clone size, as once, few, many or a class for expanded clones.

d_call: -; v_call: TRBV14; j_call: TRBJ1-3; clone_size: -; cdr3_aa: CASSPTGNTIYF; cdr3_nt: TGTGCCAGCAGCCCAACGGGAAACACCATATATTTT
d_call: -; v_call: TRBV30; j_call: TRBJ1-5; clone_size: few; cdr3_aa: CAWNREGGNQPQHF; cdr3_nt: TGTGCCTGGAACAGGGAGGGGGGCAATCAGCCCCAGCATTTT
d_call: -; v_call: TRBV4-1; j_call: TRBJ1-1; clone_size: -; cdr3_aa: CASSQVNSMNTEAFF; cdr3_nt: TGCGCCAGCAGCCAAGTAAACAGCATGAACACTGAAGCTTTCTTT
d_call: TRBD1; v_call: TRBV2; j_call: TRBJ2-1; clone_size: -; cdr3_aa: CASSDRDRALNEQFF; cdr3_nt: TGTGCCAGCAGCGATAGGGACAGGGCGTTGAATGAGCAGTTCTTC
d_call: -; v_call: TRBV19; j_call: TRBJ2-7; clone_size: once; cdr3_aa: CASSPGRGQVSYEQYF; cdr3_nt: TGTGCCAGTAGTCCGGGGAGGGGACAGGTATCCTACGAGCAGTACTTC
d_call: TRBD1; v_call: TRBV6-5; j_call: TRBJ2-7; clone_size: -; cdr3_aa: CASSRDRGIYEQYF; cdr3_nt: TGTGCCAGCAGCCGGGACAGGGGGATCTACGAGCAGTACTTC
d_call: TRBD2; v_call: TRBV5-4; j_call: TRBJ2-3; clone_size: -; cdr3_aa: CASCGMPHSGGPDTDTQYF; cdr3_nt: TGTGCCAGTTGCGGGATGCCACATAGCGGGGGGCCAGACACAGATACGCAGTATTTT
d_call: TRBD1; v_call: TRBV5-1; j_call: TRBJ2-1; clone_size: -; cdr3_aa: CASSQKPTGTGSSYNEQFF; cdr3_nt: TGCGCCAGCAGCCAGAAACCAACCGGGACAGGGAGCTCCTACAATGAGCAGTTCTTC
d_call: TRBD1; v_call: TRBV10-1; j_call: TRBJ2-7; clone_size: -; cdr3_aa: CASIAPDRVYEQYF; cdr3_nt: TGCGCCAGCATTGCTCCGGACAGGGTCTACGAGCAGTACTTC
d_call: -; v_call: TRBV2; j_call: TRBJ1-5; clone_size: -; cdr3_aa: CASSPGLPAQPQHF; cdr3_nt: TGTGCCAGCAGTCCTGGGCTTCCGGCTCAGCCCCAGCATTTT
d_call: -; v_call: TRBV4-1; j_call: TRBJ1-5; clone_size: -; cdr3_aa: CASSQVQGLGQPQHF; cdr3_nt: TGCGCCAGCAGCCAAGTCCAGGGGTTAGGTCAGCCCCAGCATTTT
d_call: -; v_call: TRBV4-3; j_call: TRBJ2-1; clone_size: -; cdr3_aa: CASSQGWEQFF; cdr3_nt: TGCGCCAGCAGCCAAGGTTGGGAGCAGTTCTTC
d_call: -; v_call: TRBV5-6; j_call: TRBJ2-7; clone_size: -; cdr3_aa: CASSLWSGFSYEQYF; cdr3_nt: TGTGCCAGCAGCTTGTGGAGCGGGTTCTCCTACGAGCAGTACTTC
d_call: TRBD1; v_call: TRBV6-6; j_call: TRBJ2-7; clone_size: few; cdr3_aa: CASSQGARVDEQYF; cdr3_nt: TGTGCCAGCAGTCAGGGGGCGCGGGTGGATGAGCAGTACTTC
d_call: -; v_call: TRBV4-1; j_call: TRBJ2-5; clone_size: -; cdr3_aa: CASSHVLVSGETQYF; cdr3_nt: TGCGCCAGCAGCCATGTACTAGTGTCGGGGGAGACCCAGTACTTC
d_call: -; v_call: TRBV7-9; j_call: TRBJ1-3; clone_size: once; cdr3_aa: CASSLGNTIYF; cdr3_nt: TGTGCCAGCAGCCTTGGAAACACCATATATTTT
d_call: -; v_call: TRBV4-3; j_call: TRBJ2-7; clone_size: -; cdr3_aa: CASSQEGDGAYEQYF; cdr3_nt: TGCGCCAGCAGCCAAGAAGGGGACGGAGCCTACGAGCAGTACTTC
d_call: -; v_call: TRBV10-3; j_call: TRBJ1-6; clone_size: -; cdr3_aa: CAISYDSYNSPLHF; cdr3_nt: TGTGCCATCAGTTATGACAGCTATAATTCACCCCTCCACTTT
d_call: -; v_call: TRBV11-1; j_call: TRBJ1-1; clone_size: -; cdr3_aa: CASSLGGRWNTEAFF; cdr3_nt: TGTGCCAGCAGCTTAGGTGGGCGTTGGAACACTGAAGCTTTCTTT
d_call: -; v_call: TRBV19; j_call: TRBJ2-7; clone_size: -; cdr3_aa: CASSIATATVHEQYF; cdr3_nt: TGTGCCAGTAGTATAGCCACCGCAACGGTCCACGAGCAGTACTTC
d_call: TRBD2; v_call: TRBV18; j_call: TRBJ2-5; clone_size: -; cdr3_aa: CASSPRGSRLETQYF; cdr3_nt: TGTGCCAGCTCACCACGCGGGAGTCGGCTGGAGACCCAGTACTTC
d_call: -; v_call: TRBV11-2; j_call: TRBJ2-4; clone_size: -; cdr3_aa: CASSPARGRAKNIQYF; cdr3_nt: TGTGCCAGCAGCCCAGCAAGGGGGAGAGCCAAAAACATTCAGTACTTC
d_call: TRBD1; v_call: TRBV18; j_call: TRBJ1-3; clone_size: -; cdr3_aa: CASSPPLPGGVSGNTIYF; cdr3_nt: TGTGCCAGCTCACCACCGCTCCCAGGGGGCGTCTCTGGAAACACCATATATTTT
d_call: TRBD2; v_call: TRBV30; j_call: TRBJ2-1; clone_size: -; cdr3_aa: CAWSAKLAGGPNEQFF; cdr3_nt: TGTGCCTGGAGTGCAAAACTAGCGGGAGGGCCAAATGAGCAGTTCTTC
d_call: TRBD1; v_call: TRBV6-5; j_call: TRBJ2-7; clone_size: -; cdr3_aa: CASGKDRLYEQYF; cdr3_nt: TGTGCCAGCGGGAAGGACAGGCTGTACGAGCAGTACTTC
d_call: -; v_call: TRBV28; j_call: TRBJ1-2; clone_size: -; cdr3_aa: CASSLKTNYGYTF; cdr3_nt: TGTGCCAGCAGTTTAAAAACTAACTATGGCTACACCTTC
d_call: -; v_call: TRBV29-1; j_call: TRBJ2-3; clone_size: -; cdr3_aa: CSVEDRTDTQYF; cdr3_nt: TGCAGCGTTGAAGACAGAACAGATACGCAGTATTTT
d_call: TRBD1; v_call: TRBV5-6; j_call: TRBJ2-5; clone_size: -; cdr3_aa: CASSFKGGQTQYF; cdr3_nt: TGTGCCAGCAGCTTCAAAGGGGGCCAGACCCAGTACTTC
d_call: TRBD2; v_call: TRBV25-1; j_call: TRBJ2-2; clone_size: once; cdr3_aa: CASSVILGGGIGELFF; cdr3_nt: TGTGCCAGCAGTGTCATATTAGGCGGGGGAATCGGGGAGCTGTTTTTT
d_call: -; v_call: TRBV28; j_call: TRBJ2-7; clone_size: -; cdr3_aa: CASSFPFATASGEQYF; cdr3_nt: TGTGCCAGCAGTTTCCCCTTCGCAACAGCCAGCGGCGAGCAGTACTTC
d_call: TRBD2; v_call: TRBV5-4; j_call: TRBJ2-3; clone_size: -; cdr3_aa: CASSLGVAGVTQYF; cdr3_nt: TGTGCCAGCAGCTTGGGGGTAGCGGGAGTCACGCAGTATTTT
d_call: TRBD2; v_call: TRBV5-4; j_call: TRBJ2-7; clone_size: -; cdr3_aa: CASSLQRDYSYEQYF; cdr3_nt: TGTGCCAGCAGCTTGCAGAGGGACTACTCCTACGAGCAGTACTTC
d_call: -; v_call: TRBV11-2; j_call: TRBJ1-3; clone_size: -; cdr3_aa: CASSFLSGNTIYF; cdr3_nt: TGTGCCAGCAGCTTTCTTTCTGGAAACACCATATATTTT
d_call: -; v_call: TRBV7-9; j_call: TRBJ1-3; clone_size: -; cdr3_aa: CASSILSGNTIYF; cdr3_nt: TGTGCCAGCAGCATACTCTCTGGAAACACCATATATTTT
d_call: -; v_call: TRBV5-1; j_call: TRBJ1-6; clone_size: few; cdr3_aa: CASSLVGDSPLHF; cdr3_nt: TGCGCCAGCAGCTTGGTTGGGGATTCACCCCTCCACTTT
d_call: TRBD1; v_call: TRBV4-1; j_call: TRBJ2-1; clone_size: -; cdr3_aa: CASSQPGTGNNEQFF; cdr3_nt: TGCGCCAGCAGCCAACCCGGGACAGGGAACAATGAGCAGTTCTTC
d_call: TRBD2; v_call: TRBV13; j_call: TRBJ2-7; clone_size: -; cdr3_aa: CASSLLSGSEQYF; cdr3_nt: TGTGCCAGCAGCTTGCTTAGCGGGAGCGAGCAGTACTTC
d_call: -; v_call: TRBV6-1; j_call: TRBJ2-7; clone_size: -; cdr3_aa: CASSGSYEQYF; cdr3_nt: TGTGCCAGCAGTGGGAGTTACGAGCAGTACTTC
d_call: -; v_call: TRBV30; j_call: TRBJ1-4; clone_size: -; cdr3_aa: CAWNGAGSSNEKLFF; cdr3_nt: TGTGCCTGGAACGGGGCCGGCAGCTCGAATGAAAAACTGTTTTTT
d_call: -; v_call: TRBV5-6; j_call: TRBJ1-2; clone_size: -; cdr3_aa: CASSLMANYGYTF; cdr3_nt: TGTGCCAGCAGCTTGATGGCCAACTATGGCTACACCTTC
d_call: TRBD1; v_call: TRBV6-1; j_call: TRBJ2-5; clone_size: -; cdr3_aa: CASSAGQGIQETQYF; cdr3_nt: TGTGCCAGCAGTGCGGGACAGGGGATCCAAGAGACCCAGTACTTC
d_call: TRBD2; v_call: TRBV6-1; j_call: TRBJ2-5; clone_size: -; cdr3_aa: CASSEIGRGWETQYF; cdr3_nt: TGTGCCAGCAGTGAAATCGGGAGGGGATGGGAGACCCAGTACTTC
d_call: -; v_call: TRBV5-6; j_call: TRBJ2-7; clone_size: -; cdr3_aa: CASSSLRGSSYEQYF; cdr3_nt: TGTGCCAGCAGCTCCCTGAGGGGGAGCTCCTACGAGCAGTACTTC
d_call: TRBD2; v_call: TRBV19; j_call: TRBJ2-1; clone_size: -; cdr3_aa: CASSIPSGRAGEQFF; cdr3_nt: TGTGCCAGTAGTATCCCTAGCGGGAGGGCCGGGGAGCAGTTCTTC
d_call: -; v_call: TRBV27; j_call: TRBJ2-7; clone_size: -; cdr3_aa: CASRGDSYEQYF; cdr3_nt: TGTGCCAGCCGAGGGGACTCCTACGAGCAGTACTTC
d_call: -; v_call: TRBV5-4; j_call: TRBJ1-2; clone_size: -; cdr3_aa: CASSFTAEGYTF; cdr3_nt: TGTGCCAGCAGCTTCACGGCGGAGGGCTACACCTTC
d_call: TRBD2; v_call: TRBV10-3; j_call: TRBJ2-1; clone_size: -; cdr3_aa: CAISAGTSGEQFF; cdr3_nt: TGTGCCATCAGCGCCGGGACTAGTGGCGAGCAGTTCTTC
d_call: -; v_call: TRBV5-1; j_call: TRBJ1-2; clone_size: -; cdr3_aa: CASSFNPGDYGYTF; cdr3_nt: TGCGCCAGCAGCTTTAATCCGGGAGACTATGGCTACACCTTC
d_call: -; v_call: TRBV5-4; j_call: TRBJ1-3; clone_size: -; cdr3_aa: CASSGVSGNTIYF; cdr3_nt: TGTGCCAGCAGCGGCGTCTCTGGAAACACCATATATTTT
d_call: -; v_call: TRBV12-5; j_call: TRBJ2-7; clone_size: -; cdr3_aa: CASGLDRGILEQYF; cdr3_nt: TGTGCTAGTGGTTTGGATCGAGGGATCCTCGAGCAGTACTTC
d_call: -; v_call: TRBV7-9; j_call: TRBJ1-1; clone_size: -; cdr3_aa: CASSLVMNTEAFF; cdr3_nt: TGTGCCAGCAGCTTAGTTATGAACACTGAAGCTTTCTTT
d_call: TRBD1; v_call: TRBV19; j_call: TRBJ2-1; clone_size: -; cdr3_aa: CASSRGQELREQFF; cdr3_nt: TGTGCCAGTAGTAGGGGACAGGAGCTTAGGGAGCAGTTCTTC
d_call: -; v_call: TRBV30; j_call: TRBJ2-7; clone_size: -; cdr3_aa: CAWSVGLYEQYF; cdr3_nt: TGTGCCTGGAGTGTTGGGCTCTACGAGCAGTACTTC